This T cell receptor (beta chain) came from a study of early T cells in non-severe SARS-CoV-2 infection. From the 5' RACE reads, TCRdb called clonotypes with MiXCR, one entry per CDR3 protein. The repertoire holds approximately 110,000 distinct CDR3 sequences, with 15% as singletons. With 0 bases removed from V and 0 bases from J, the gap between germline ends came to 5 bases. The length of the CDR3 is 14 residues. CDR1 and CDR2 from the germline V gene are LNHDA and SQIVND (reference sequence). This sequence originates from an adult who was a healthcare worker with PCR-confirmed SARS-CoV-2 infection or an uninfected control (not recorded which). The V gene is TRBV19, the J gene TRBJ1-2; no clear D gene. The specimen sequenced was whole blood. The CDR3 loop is CASSIDNANYGYTF. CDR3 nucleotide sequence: TGTGCCAGTAGTATAGACAACGCTAACTATGGCTACACCTTC.